These 9 T cell receptor beta chains were all obtained from the same sample, sequenced in a study of response to subunit inactivated influenza vaccine. Via MiXCR, TCRdb re-called the RT-PCR reads, giving one row per CDR3 protein. This table holds 750,000 to 850,000 distinct CDR3 sequences, approximately 17% found once. Specimen: PBMCs from blood, collected more than 4 days after vaccination. The source of these receptors is a man in his fifties or sixties who received an inactivated influenza vaccine.

There are many counts of this clonotype. This rearrangement joins TRBV5-1 to TRBJ1-1, with D possibly TRBD1 on 5 matching bases. V lost 3 bases and J 5 bases, leaving 11 bases between the germline ends. Per the germline V gene, CDR1 is SGHRS and CDR2 is YFSETQ. This CDR3 region has 13 residues. The CDR3 loop reads CASSYGQGTEAFF. The DNA of the CDR3 is TGCGCCAGCAGCTACGGACAAGGGACTGAAGCTTTCTTT.

The V call is TRBV18, the J call TRBJ2-3, with D hard to call. The CDR3 has 14 amino acids. Trimming removed 3 bases at V and 2 bases at J, with 9 bases between. The germline CDR1 and CDR2 sequences are KGHSH and LQKENI. CDR3 residues: CASSPPDHTDTQYF. The DNA for the CDR3 is TGTGCCAGCTCACCGCCCGACCACACAGATACGCAGTATTTT.

The rearrangement joins TRBV15 to TRBJ1-6, with TRBD1 identical over 7 bases. The CDR3 contains 16 residues. Losses at the gene ends were 6 bases for V and 0 bases for J; bases not matched to a gene: 5. Germline CDR1 is LNHNV and CDR2 is YYDKDF (reference sequence). CDR3 nucleotides: TGTGCCACCAGTAGGGACAGCCGCTCCTATAATTCACCCCTCCACTTT. As protein: CATSRDSRSYNSPLHF.

This rearrangement joins TRBV28 to TRBJ1-4; TRBD1 is a possible D gene (5 bases). The CDR3 loop spans 15 amino acids. Germline assignment: CDR1 MDHEN and CDR2 SYDVKM. With 6 bases removed from V and 7 bases from J, the gap between germline ends came to 18 bases. CDR3 sequence: CASSHVGERGEKLFF. DNA for the CDR3: TGTGCCAGCAGCCACGTCGGGGAGAGGGGTGAAAAACTGTTTTTT.

This chain joins TRBV20-1 and TRBJ2-2, with no clear D. There are 15 residues in the CDR3. The V end lost 3 bases, the J end lost 7 bases, and 18 bases lay between the germline ends. The V gene's germline CDR1 is DFQATT and CDR2 SNEGSKA (reference sequence). The CDR3 DNA reads TGCAGTGCTAGTGCCGGGCCACGACTGGGCGGGGAGCTGTTTTTT. It is translated as CSASAGPRLGGELFF.

This chain connects TRBV30 to TRBJ2-1; 13 positions agree with TRBD2. Germline lookup yields CDR1 GTSNPN and CDR2 SVGIG (reference sequence). Trimming cost V 7 bases and J 0 bases; bases outside gene matches: 6. The CDR3 sequence is 16 residues long. CDR3 loop: CASTSGRQSSYNEQFF. The CDR3 DNA reads as TGTGCCTCGACTAGCGGGAGGCAAAGCTCCTACAATGAGCAGTTCTTC.

There are a few counts of this clonotype. The CDR3 loop is CASSLMPGATWEQYF. In nucleotides, the CDR3 is TGCGCCAGCAGCTTGATGCCGGGGGCCACATGGGAGCAGTACTTC. The V call is TRBV5-1, the J call TRBJ2-7; D possibly uses TRBD1 or TRBD2 (6 bases each). The CDR3 has 15 amino acids. Trimming stripped 1 base from V and 7 bases from J, with 18 bases between. CDR1 and CDR2 (germline): SGHRS, YFSETQ. Using reference TRBV5-1 and TRBJ2-7 for the parts outside the CDR3, the full variable domain is KAGVTQTPRYLIKTRGQQVTLSCSPISGHRSVSWYQQTPGQGLQFLFEYFSETQRNKGNFPGRFSGRQFSNSRSEMNVSTLELGDSALYLCASSLMPGATWEQYFGPGTRLTVT.

In its sample, this clonotype was seen many times. The DNA of the CDR3 is TGTGCCAGCAGCTTAGAACTAGCGGGCCCAGTGACCCAGTACTTC. It is translated as CASSLELAGPVTQYF. The chain carries TRBV7-2 and TRBJ2-5; 9 bases are shared with TRBD2. The germline V gene encodes CDR1 SGHTA and CDR2 FQGNSA. Trimming removed 1 base from V and 7 bases from J; junction bases left unmatched: 7. This CDR3 contains 15 residues.

This clonotype came up many times. The CDR3 sequence: CASSANNEQFF. CDR3 DNA sequence: TGTGCCAGCAGCGCTAACAATGAGCAGTTCTTC. The rearrangement links TRBV7-9 to TRBJ2-1, with unresolved D. Trimming took off 5 bases at V and 5 bases at J, with 4 bases between the two ends. Germline CDR1 SEHNR, CDR2 FQNEAQ (reference sequence). This CDR3 comprises 11 residues.